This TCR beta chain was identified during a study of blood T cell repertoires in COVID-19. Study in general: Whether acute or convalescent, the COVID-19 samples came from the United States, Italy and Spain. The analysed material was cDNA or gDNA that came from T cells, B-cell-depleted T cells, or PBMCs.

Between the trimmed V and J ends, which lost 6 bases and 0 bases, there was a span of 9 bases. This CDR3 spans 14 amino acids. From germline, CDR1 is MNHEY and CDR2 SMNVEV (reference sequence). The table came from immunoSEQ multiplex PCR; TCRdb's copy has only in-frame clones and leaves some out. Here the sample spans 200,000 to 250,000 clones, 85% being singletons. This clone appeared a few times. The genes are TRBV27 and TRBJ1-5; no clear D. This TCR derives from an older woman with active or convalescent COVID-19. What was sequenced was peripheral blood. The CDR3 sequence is CASSLSYSNQPQHF. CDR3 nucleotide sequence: TGTGCCAGCAGCCTATCTTATAGCAATCAGCCCCAGCATTTT.